This passage covers 27 T cell receptor beta chains from one sample sequenced in a study of cytomegalovirus exposure and HLA in healthy donors. PCR primers comprised 60 Vbeta and 13 Jbeta primers. The method was immunoSEQ multiplex PCR; TCRdb's version includes in-frame clones alone and lacks a portion of them. The sample yields roughly 120,000 clones, approximately 71% seen once. The sequenced sample was PBMCs. The receptors here all came from a middle-aged man in good health and CMV-seronegative.

This clone showed up just once. The J gene is TRBJ1-4, the V gene TRBV4-2, with 8 bases that match TRBD1. The CDR3 extends over 15 amino acids. In germline, CDR1 is LGHNA, CDR2 YNFKEQ. V shed 3 bases, J shed 6 bases, and the junction held 6 bases outside the gene matches. CDR3 sequence (DNA): TGTGCCAGCAGCCAGACCGGGACAGGAGATGAAAAACTGTTTTTT. The encoded protein is CASSQTGTGDEKLFF.

The table lists this clone with many counts. The gene calls are TRBV28 and TRBJ2-2; possibly TRBD1 for D (6 bases). This CDR3 spans 15 amino acids. Germline CDR1 MDHEN, CDR2 SYDVKM. Trimming stripped 6 bases from V and 3 bases from J, with 14 bases between. DNA of the CDR3: TGTGCCAGCAGCGCAGGGGAATCGGACACCGGGGAGCTGTTTTTT. Translating gives CASSAGESDTGELFF.

The chain employs TRBV19 and TRBJ1-6; D possibly corresponds to TRBD1 (6 bases). This CDR3 is built from 15 residues. CDR1 is LNHDA, CDR2 SQIVND, per germline (reference sequence). The V and J ends lost 7 bases and 2 bases respectively, with 12 bases between them. CDR3 residues: CASKDRIAYNSPLHF. As DNA, the CDR3 is TGTGCCAGTAAAGACAGGATCGCCTATAATTCACCCCTCCACTTT.

This chain joins TRBV5-6 and TRBJ2-5; D gene unclear. V was shortened by 0 bases and J by 1 base, with 4 bases between the two germline ends. Looked up from germline, CDR1 is SGHDT and CDR2 is YYEEEE. The CDR3 totals 13 residues. The CDR3 bases are TGTGCCAGCAGCTTGGACTTCCAAGAGACCCAGTACTTC. Translating gives CASSLDFQETQYF.

The chain is built from TRBV9 and TRBJ1-3; 9 bases match TRBD1. V dropped 0 bases and J dropped 0; count of bases not matched to a gene: 4. This CDR3 spans 17 amino acids. Germline V gene lookup returns CDR1 SGDLS and CDR2 YYNGEE. CDR3: CASSVAGTGISGNTIYF. DNA for the CDR3: TGTGCCAGCAGCGTAGCGGGGACAGGGATCTCTGGAAACACCATATATTTT.

In its sample, this clone was seen once. The rearrangement links TRBV7-9 to TRBJ1-6, with a weak D call TRBD1 (5 bases). Trimming took off 8 bases at V and 6 bases at J, with 17 bases between the two ends. CDR1 is SEHNR, CDR2 FQNEAQ, per germline (reference sequence). This CDR3 has 15 residues. The DNA of the CDR3 is TGTGCCAGCGGCAGCGGGGGAGTCACTAATTCACCCCTCCACTTT. Translating it yields CASGSGGVTNSPLHF.

The chain has TRBV18 and TRBJ2-3; D remains unclear. The length of the CDR3 is 15 residues. Trimming cost V 3 bases and J 3 bases, with 13 bases left between them. Per germline, CDR1 KGHSH and CDR2 LQKENI. For the CDR3, the DNA is TGTGCCAGCTCACCCACTTTAGACTTGACAGATACGCAGTATTTT. Residues: CASSPTLDLTDTQYF.

The V and J genes are TRBV6-1 and TRBJ2-3; D might be TRBD2 (7 bases). Germline CDR1 MNHNS, CDR2 SASEGT. The CDR3 has 14 residues. The germline V and J ends were trimmed by 4 bases and 8 bases, with 16 bases remaining between them. This CDR3 is CASSGGGLGGTQYF. CDR3 in DNA: TGTGCCAGCAGTGGGGGGGGGCTGGGTGGTACGCAGTATTTT.

The chain uses TRBV10-3 and TRBJ2-5; D gene uncertain. Germline V CDR1 and CDR2: ENHRY, SYGVKD. CDR3 length: 12 residues. V dropped 2 bases and J dropped 2 bases, with 3 bases sitting between them. CDR3 residues: CAISEPQETQYF. The CDR3 bases are TGTGCCATCAGTGAGCCTCAAGAGACCCAGTACTTC.

The sample holds one count of this clone. The chain combines TRBV15 with TRBJ2-3; 13 bases are a match to TRBD2. The V and J ends lost 5 bases and 1 base, in that order; junction bases with no gene match: 9. CDR3 length: 18 residues. From germline, CDR1 is LNHNV and CDR2 YYDKDF (reference sequence). CDR3 in amino acids: CATSHSGTSGVGTDTQYF. CDR3 in DNA: TGTGCCACCAGCCATTCCGGGACTAGCGGGGTGGGCACAGATACGCAGTATTTT.

The CDR3 DNA is TGCAGCGTTGAACGCCAGGGGGGCAATGAGCAGTTCTTC. Residues: CSVERQGGNEQFF. The rearrangement joins TRBV29-1 to TRBJ2-1; a weak D match, TRBD1 (7 bases). The CDR3 loop spans 13 amino acids. V shed 2 bases and J shed 6 bases, with 11 bases lying between them. Germline V gene sequence: CDR1 SQVTM, CDR2 ANQGSEA.

V is TRBV5-4 and J is TRBJ2-7; maybe TRBD2 (7 bases). The CDR3 runs 14 residues. Germline V gene sequence: CDR1 SGHNT, CDR2 YYREEE (reference sequence). The germline V and J ends were trimmed by 4 bases and 6 bases, with 17 bases remaining between them. CDR3: CASSARGGAFEQYF. In DNA, the CDR3 is TGTGCCAGCAGCGCTAGGGGGGGGGCCTTCGAGCAGTACTTC.

The count of this clone is one. The chain joins TRBV6-5 to TRBJ2-2; D is perhaps TRBD1 (5 bases). The CDR3 is made up of 15 amino acids. The V gene lost 1 base and the J gene lost 1 base, with 7 bases spanning the gap. Per germline, CDR1 MNHEY and CDR2 SVGAGI. The CDR3 coding sequence is TGTGCCAGCAGTTACTTCCAGGGGAACACCGGGGAGCTGTTTTTT. Encoded protein: CASSYFQGNTGELFF.

This clone was observed a handful of times. The V gene is TRBV11-2, the J gene TRBJ2-2; D not certain. Per germline, CDR1 SGHAT and CDR2 FQNNGV. V lost 1 base and J lost 0, with 9 bases in between. This CDR3 has 16 amino acids. CDR3 DNA: TGTGCCAGCAGCTTAGTTCTGGCAGCGAACACCGGGGAGCTGTTTTTT. As protein: CASSLVLAANTGELFF.

The V and J genes are TRBV7-6 and TRBJ2-3; D is ambiguous. CDR1 is SGHVS, CDR2 FNYEAQ, per germline. V was pared by 1 base and J by 1 base, with 18 bases between. This CDR3 region has 18 residues. The CDR3 DNA sequence: TGTGCCAGCAGCTTAGATAGTACTTCAGGCTTGGGCACAGATACGCAGTATTTT. Translated, it gives CASSLDSTSGLGTDTQYF.

The J gene is TRBJ2-7, the V gene TRBV6-5; 11 bases align to TRBD2. CDR3 length: 15 amino acids. Germline V gene data show CDR1 as MNHEY and CDR2 as SVGAGI. The V segment lost 1 base and the J segment 6 bases; nucleotides outside the gene matches: 5. For the CDR3, the DNA is TGTGCCAGCAGTTACTATAGCGGGGGGGCCCTCGAGCAGTACTTC. Translation gives CASSYYSGGALEQYF.

The chain carries TRBV4-3 and TRBJ2-2; the match to TRBD2 covers 10 bases. The germline V gene encodes CDR1 LGHNA and CDR2 YSLEER. CDR3 length: 16 residues. V was clipped by 3 bases and J by 6 bases; unmatched bases: 7. In DNA form, the CDR3 reads TGCGCCAGCAGCCACTTCAGCGGGGGGGCCGCCGGGGAGCTGTTTTTT. Translating it yields CASSHFSGGAAGELFF.

The CDR3 nucleotides read TGTGCCAGCAGCCCCCCCCGCGGGGGGGGCTACAATGAGCAGTTCTTC. It specifies CASSPPRGGGYNEQFF. The chain recombines TRBV9 with TRBJ2-1; 9 bases map to TRBD2. The CDR3 runs 16 residues. J was trimmed by 3 bases and V by 4 bases; bases with no gene match: 8. The germline V gene encodes CDR1 SGDLS and CDR2 YYNGEE.

The chain combines TRBV27 with TRBJ1-2, with D tentatively TRBD1 (5 bases). V was shortened by 8 bases and J by 8 bases, with 21 bases between the two germline ends. This CDR3 is built from 14 residues. The germline V gene encodes CDR1 MNHEY and CDR2 SMNVEV (reference sequence). CDR3 protein: CASGAPANRRGYTF. DNA for the CDR3: TGTGCCAGCGGGGCTCCCGCCAACAGGCGAGGCTACACCTTC.

The V call is TRBV7-9, the J call TRBJ2-1, with TRBD2 identical over 7 bases. The trim removed 5 bases at V and 7 bases at J, leaving 11 bases unmatched. CDR3 length: 15 residues. CDR1 SEHNR and CDR2 FQNEAQ come from the germline V gene (reference sequence). CDR3 nucleotide sequence: TGTGCCAGCAGCCGTGCTCCGGGACTAATTAATGAGCAGTTCTTC. It is translated as CASSRAPGLINEQFF.

V is TRBV4-3 and J is TRBJ1-6, with D tentatively TRBD1 (6 bases). CDR1 is LGHNA and CDR2 is YSLEER in the germline V gene. This CDR3 has 18 amino acids. V was pared by 3 bases and J by 14 bases, with 29 bases between. CDR3 nucleotides: TGCGCCAGCAGCCATTTACTGGCCGGGACAACCAAAACCCCCACCCTCCACTTT. It encodes CASSHLLAGTTKTPTLHF.

This sequence joins TRBV28 and TRBJ1-6; no clear D. The CDR3 spans 13 residues. The germline CDR1 and CDR2 sequences are MDHEN and SYDVKM. V was pared by 7 bases and J by 9 bases, with 13 bases between. CDR3 DNA: TGTGCCAGCAATGTAAGGCGGCCTTCACCCCTCCACTTT. Translating gives CASNVRRPSPLHF.

This clone was found a few times. The chain carries TRBV5-1 and TRBJ2-5, with 9 bases identical to TRBD1. CDR1 and CDR2 (germline): SGHRS, YFSETQ. With 0 bases clipped from V and 6 bases from J, the junction kept 12 bases outside the gene matches. This CDR3 contains 17 residues. The CDR3 DNA reads TGCGCCAGCAGCTTGGAATCCGGGGACAGGGCTTTCAAGACCCAGTACTTC. It translates to CASSLESGDRAFKTQYF.

This chain joins TRBV28 and TRBJ2-5, with D tentatively TRBD2 (6 bases). V lost 6 bases and J 7 bases, leaving 24 bases between the germline ends. The germline gives CDR1 MDHEN, CDR2 SYDVKM. CDR3 length: 16 residues. The CDR3 nucleotides are TGTGCCAGCAGGCCTCCGGCTAGCGCTGCCCCCGGGACCCAGTACTTC. Its protein product is CASRPPASAAPGTQYF.

The genes are TRBV6-1 and TRBJ2-5; D possibly corresponds to TRBD2 (5 bases). CDR3 size: 13 residues. The germline V gene has CDR1 MNHNS and CDR2 SASEGT. V was pared by 6 bases and J by 11 bases, with 19 bases between. The CDR3: CASRDPSRGEQYF. CDR3 sequence (DNA): TGTGCCAGCAGGGATCCGAGCCGGGGTGAGCAGTACTTC.

This chain links TRBV2 with TRBJ2-3, with 12 bases that match TRBD2. The CDR3 length is 15 residues. The J segment lost 5 bases and the V segment lost 6 bases, leaving 6 bases of the junction unmatched. Germline-derived CDR1 and CDR2 are SNHLY and FYNNEI. In nucleotides, the CDR3 is TGTGCCAGCAGACCTCTAGCGGGGGGGCAAGATACGCAGTATTTT. Its translation is CASRPLAGGQDTQYF. Drawing the rest from reference TRBV2 and TRBJ2-3, the complete variable domain is EPEVTQTPSHQVTQMGQEVILRCVPISNHLYFYWYRQILGQKVEFLVSFYNNEISEKSEIFDDQFSVERPDGSNFTLKIRSTKLEDSAMYFCASRPLAGGQDTQYFGPGTRLTVL.

The CDR3 loop is CASSVDYSSGNTIYF. The DNA of the CDR3 is TGTGCCAGCAGCGTAGATTACAGCTCTGGAAACACCATATATTTT. The chain combines TRBV27 with TRBJ1-3; D gene uncertain. CDR3 length: 15 amino acids. Trimming took 6 bases from V and 0 from J, leaving 12 bases between them. Germline-derived CDR1 and CDR2 are MNHEY and SMNVEV (reference sequence).